Below, 15 T cell receptor beta chains from the same sample are listed, as sequenced in a study of blood T cell repertoires in COVID-19. The protocol was immunoSEQ multiplex PCR, while the TCRdb copy is restricted to in-frame clones and leaves out a portion. Here the sample spans more than 80,000 clones, 65% to 85% being singletons. Sequenced input: peripheral blood. The origin of the receptors is a woman over 75 with active or convalescent COVID-19.

About this clone itself: This could be a read error, since a much larger clone is one nucleotide away. Other DNA sequences in this sample translate to the same CDR3. The chain uses TRBV19 and TRBJ1-4, with a possible D match to TRBD1 (5 bases). The CDR3 totals 14 residues. From germline, CDR1 is LNHDA and CDR2 SQIVND (reference sequence). V was cut by 9 bases and J by 8 bases, with 19 bases left in between. CDR3 nucleotides: TGTGCCAGGGGGGGTGCTTCGGGGGGAGAAAAACTGTTTTTT. Translation: CARGGASGGEKLFF.

V usage is TRBV28 and J usage is TRBJ1-2; the D gene is possibly TRBD1 (6 bases). Germline V gives CDR1 MDHEN, CDR2 SYDVKM. The CDR3 length is 13 residues. Trimming pared 3 bases from V and 6 bases from J, leaving 11 bases between. CDR3 amino acids: CASSLDSFDGYTF. The CDR3 DNA is TGTGCCAGCAGTTTGGACAGTTTTGATGGCTACACCTTC.

The V gene is TRBV11-2, the J gene TRBJ2-7; D is possibly TRBD1 (6 bases). The germline V gene encodes CDR1 SGHAT and CDR2 FQNNGV. The CDR3 covers 17 residues. V gave up 6 bases and J gave up 4 bases, with 25 bases separating them. The DNA of the CDR3 is TGTGCCAGCAGACGATTAGGGAGACAGGACCTAACGTACGAGCAGTACTTC. Protein sequence: CASRRLGRQDLTYEQYF.

This chain joins TRBV5-5 and TRBJ2-3; 12 positions match TRBD1. Per the germline V gene, CDR1 is SGHKS and CDR2 is YYEKEE (reference sequence). Trimming cost V 4 bases and J 3 bases; bases outside gene matches: 12. There are 18 residues in the CDR3. The CDR3 region is CASSAGTGGAFLTDTQYF. The CDR3 DNA sequence: TGTGCCAGCAGCGCGGGGACAGGGGGCGCGTTCTTAACAGATACGCAGTATTTT.

The gene calls are TRBV29-1 and TRBJ1-1; the match to TRBD1 covers 8 bases. There are 12 residues in the CDR3. Germline assignment: CDR1 SQVTM and CDR2 ANQGSEA. Germline trimming cut 7 bases from V and 8 bases from J; bases unmatched to any gene: 9. The CDR3 bases are TGCAGCGGCGAGACAGGGGTAGACGAAGCTTTCTTT. Translated, it gives CSGETGVDEAFF.

The V call is TRBV9, the J call TRBJ2-1; 15 bases fit TRBD2. V lost 3 bases to trimming and J lost 8 bases; unmatched junction nucleotides: 9. CDR1 SGDLS and CDR2 YYNGEE come from the germline V gene. The CDR3 consists of 17 residues. CDR3 DNA: TGTGCCAGCAGCGCCCGGGGGACTAGCGGGGGGTGGGATGAGCAGTTCTTC. Its translation is CASSARGTSGGWDEQFF. Variable domain in full (rest from reference TRBV9 and TRBJ2-1): DSGVTQTPKHLITATGQRVTLRCSPRSGDLSVYWYQQSLDQGLQFLIQYYNGEERAKGNILERFSAQQFPDLHSELNLSSLELGDSALYFCASSARGTSGGWDEQFFGPGTRLTVL.

The genes are TRBV5-1 and TRBJ1-1; D ambiguous. The V and J ends lost 7 bases and 4 bases respectively, with 14 bases between them. Per germline, CDR1 SGHRS and CDR2 YFSETQ. The CDR3 has 13 residues. The CDR3 bases are TGCGCCAGCGCGATGGTTGGAGTCACTGAAGCTTTCTTT. Protein: CASAMVGVTEAFF. Variable domain in full (rest from reference TRBV5-1 and TRBJ1-1): KAGVTQTPRYLIKTRGQQVTLSCSPISGHRSVSWYQQTPGQGLQFLFEYFSETQRNKGNFPGRFSGRQFSNSRSEMNVSTLELGDSALYLCASAMVGVTEAFFGQGTRLTVV.

This clone was counted between two and nine times. The rearrangement links TRBV9 to TRBJ1-5; D possibly corresponds to TRBD1 (6 bases). Germline V gene data show CDR1 as SGDLS and CDR2 as YYNGEE. Trimming left V 2 bases short and J 3 bases short, with 12 bases between. The CDR3 has 15 residues. The CDR3, as DNA: TGTGCCAGCAGCGTTGCAGGGGACCACAATCAGCCCCAGCATTTT. It encodes CASSVAGDHNQPQHF.

The table lists this clone with a count of one. J is TRBJ1-4 and V is TRBV7-9; perhaps TRBD1 as D (5 bases). The CDR3 is 13 residues long. Germline V lookup: CDR1 SEHNR, CDR2 FQNEAQ (reference sequence). Deletions cut 5 bases from V and 8 bases from J, with 12 bases between. CDR3 region: CASSGVRGEKLFF. In nucleotides, the CDR3 is TGTGCCAGCAGCGGCGTACGGGGGGAAAAACTGTTTTTT.

The chain employs TRBV4-1 and TRBJ2-6, with 9 bases lining up with TRBD1. The CDR3 is 18 residues long. Germline CDR1 is MGHRA and CDR2 is YSYEKL. The V segment lost 5 bases and the J segment 3 bases; nucleotides outside the gene matches: 11. The CDR3 DNA follows: TGCGCCAGCAGCAAGGAGGGAACAGGGGGCTATGGGGCCAACGTCCTGACTTTC. Amino acid sequence: CASSKEGTGGYGANVLTF.

This clone appeared once. V gene TRBV3-1 (or the pseudogene TRBV3-2) combines with J gene TRBJ2-2; D remains unclear. The CDR3 is 14 amino acids. Germline values: CDR1 LGHDT, CDR2 YNNKEL (reference sequence). The ends were cut back, 1 base at V and 4 bases at J, with 7 bases in the middle. The CDR3 reads CASSQVVSTGELFF. DNA of the CDR3: TGTGCCAGCAGCCAAGTAGTAAGCACCGGGGAGCTGTTTTTT.

The V call is TRBV28, the J call TRBJ2-6; D unclear. Germline CDR1 is MDHEN and CDR2 is SYDVKM. The CDR3 extends over 14 amino acids. V was cut by 5 bases and J by 2 bases, with 7 bases left in between. Written as DNA, the CDR3 is TGTGCCAGCAGTCTGGCACCTGGGGCCAACGTCCTGACTTTC. Translated: CASSLAPGANVLTF.

J is TRBJ2-3 and V is TRBV4-3; 7 bases align to TRBD2. CDR1 is LGHNA, CDR2 YSLEER, per germline. The CDR3 sequence is 13 residues long. Trimming at V came to 4 bases and at J to 6 bases, leaving 4 bases not matched to a gene. CDR3 sequence (DNA): TGCGCCAGCAGCCGGCGTAGCGGGGATACGCAGTATTTT. Translation gives CASSRRSGDTQYF.

This clone was counted between two and nine times. The chain links TRBV19 to TRBJ1-5, with D maybe TRBD1 (5 bases). The CDR3 loop spans 14 amino acids. V gave up 5 bases and J gave up 5 bases, with 13 bases separating them. CDR1 is LNHDA and CDR2 is SQIVND in the germline V gene (reference sequence). DNA for the CDR3: TGTGCCAGTAGTTCGCGGGGCCGGTATCAGCCCCAGCATTTT. It translates to CASSSRGRYQPQHF. Full variable domain (rest looked up from reference TRBV19 and TRBJ1-5): DGGITQSPKYLFRKEGQNVTLSCEQNLNHDAMYWYRQDPGQGLRLIYYSQIVNDFQKGDIAEGYSVSREKKESFPLTVTSAQKNPTAFYLCASSSRGRYQPQHFGDGTRLSIL.

The chain uses TRBV6-5 and TRBJ1-2, with a weak D call TRBD1 (5 bases). CDR3 length equals 11 residues. Germline CDR1 is MNHEY and CDR2 is SVGAGI. The germline V and J ends were trimmed by 8 bases and 4 bases, with 8 bases remaining between them. The CDR3, as DNA: TGTGCCAGCTCCACAGGCTATGGCTACACCTTC. It translates to CASSTGYGYTF.